The clone carrying this T cell receptor (beta chain) occurred a few times. This specimen comes from a study of cytomegalovirus exposure and HLA in healthy donors. 60 Vbeta and 13 Jbeta primers were used in PCR. Libraries were prepared by immunoSEQ multiplex PCR; TCRdb keeps only in-frame clonotypes and omits some of them. The sample lists 90,000 to 140,000 clones, around four fifths occurring once. The sequence came from a woman aged 40 to 50 in good health and CMV-seropositive. The sequenced sample was PBMCs.

The CDR3 here is CASSPGGTVYNEQFF. The CDR3 coding sequence is TGTGCCAGCTCACCCGGCGGGACAGTATACAATGAGCAGTTCTTC. The V gene is TRBV18, the J gene TRBJ2-1; TRBD1 is a possible D gene (7 bases). V lost 3 bases, J lost 4 bases, and 13 bases lay in between. The CDR3 consists of 15 residues. Germline values: CDR1 KGHSH, CDR2 LQKENI.